The present entry profiles one TCR beta chain with its context. The data are from a study of blood T cell repertoires in COVID-19. Across the study: The study drew acute and convalescent COVID-19 samples from the United States, Italy and Spain. PBMCs, B-cell-depleted T cells, or T cells were the source of the cDNA or gDNA that made up the material.

Profiled with immunoSEQ multiplex PCR; TCRdb holds only in-frame clones, not every one. The sample contains roughly 240,000 clones, about 82% of which appear only once. Between the trimmed V and J ends, which lost 4 bases and 0 bases, there was a span of 18 bases. CDR1 is MGHDK, CDR2 SYGVNS, per germline. This CDR3 spans 17 amino acids. Seattle's cohort entered during active infection and was followed longitudinally. The sequence was collected from a woman aged 80 or over with COVID-19, enrolled during active disease. The chain carries TRBV25-1 and TRBJ2-5; D remains unclear. Input material: peripheral blood. CDR3 loop: CASSGPGQPQYQETQYF. The CDR3 DNA follows: TGTGCCAGCAGTGGTCCGGGTCAACCCCAGTACCAAGAGACCCAGTACTTC.